This TCR beta chain was documented in a study of identical twins. The V gene end was trimmed by 5 bases and the J gene end by 7 bases; junction bases not matched to a gene: 14. The CDR3 loop spans 17 amino acids. The germline gives CDR1 MNHEY, CDR2 SMNVEV (reference sequence). With regard to this clonotype: Its target is unknown.

Unique molecular identifiers were present on cDNA, and template switching added a universal primer site. TCRdb reanalysed the 5' RACE reads using MiXCR and keeps one entry per CDR3 protein. The table has approximately 240,000 distinct CDR3 sequences, about 14% seen once. Study observations and caveats: An excess of low generation probability was shown by twin-shared out-of-frame alpha sequences. Insertions ran lower in abundant cord blood beta clonotypes, though not in memory repertoires. Monozygotic twins shared more out-of-frame TCR alpha than recombination models predicted.

The chain recombines TRBV27 with TRBJ2-4; 10 bases map to TRBD1. The source is a woman under 30 in good health. Material: memory (CD45RO+) T cells sorted from blood. CDR3: CASSPLGLTGGVNIQYF. The CDR3 region has the DNA TGTGCCAGCAGTCCGCTTGGACTGACAGGGGGCGTGAACATTCAGTACTTC.